Shown below are 9 T cell receptor beta chains from a single sample sequenced in a study of T cell changes during pregnancy in multiple sclerosis. The data were produced by immunoSEQ multiplex PCR, yet TCRdb's version contains in-frame clones alone and is incomplete. The sample yields about 98,000 clones, roughly 94% seen once. The specimen comprised peripheral blood, sampled after pregnancy. These receptors originate from a female donor in good health, enrolled as a control in a pregnancy study.

CDR3 in DNA: TGTGCCACAGGAAGAGGGGGCCGAGAGACCCAGTACTTC. Its translation: CATGRGGRETQYF. This chain connects TRBV5-4 to TRBJ2-5; TRBD1 matches at 7 bases. The CDR3 totals 13 residues. V lost 9 bases and J lost 4; bases outside the gene matches: 9. Germline assignment: CDR1 SGHNT and CDR2 YYREEE (reference sequence). Together with reference TRBV5-4 and TRBJ2-5, the CDR3 gives the full variable domain: ETGVTQSPTHLIKTRGQQVTLRCSSQSGHNTVSWYQQALGQGPQFIFQYYREEENGRGNFPPRFSGLQFPNYSSELNVNALELDDSALYLCATGRGGRETQYFGPGTRLLVL.

The rearrangement uses TRBV18 and TRBJ1-1; D unclear. CDR1 KGHSH and CDR2 LQKENI come from the germline V gene. The CDR3 runs to 15 residues. Trimming removed 2 bases from V and 1 base from J, with 11 bases in between. The CDR3 DNA is TGTGCCAGCTCACCATCGGAGGTGGGGAACACTGAAGCTTTCTTT. As protein: CASSPSEVGNTEAFF.

Here the CDR3 reads CASSVRIAGVGEQFF. In DNA form, the CDR3 reads TGTGCCAGCAGCGTACGGATTGCGGGAGTTGGCGAGCAGTTCTTC. The gene calls are TRBV9 and TRBJ2-1, with 7 bases aligning to TRBD2. Germline V gives CDR1 SGDLS, CDR2 YYNGEE. This CDR3 has 15 amino acids. The ends lost 1 base at V and 10 bases at J; junction bases unmatched: 11.

This clone showed up just once. The V gene is TRBV5-4, the J gene TRBJ2-1; TRBD2 agrees at 8 bases. The CDR3 runs 15 residues. The V gene's germline CDR1 is SGHNT and CDR2 YYREEE (reference sequence). J lost 4 bases, V lost 2 bases, and 5 bases had no gene match. CDR3 DNA sequence: TGTGCCAGCAGCTTACTACTAGCGGAATACAATGAGCAGTTCTTC. Protein product: CASSLLLAEYNEQFF.

This clone was counted a single time. The J gene is TRBJ1-2, the V gene TRBV7-8; a possible D gene is TRBD1 (6 bases). The CDR3 runs to 13 residues. The germline V gene encodes CDR1 SGHVS and CDR2 FQNEAQ. The germline V and J ends were trimmed by 5 bases and 6 bases, with 13 bases remaining between them. The CDR3 spells CASSTNRANGYTF. In DNA form, the CDR3 reads TGTGCCAGCAGCACCAACAGGGCGAATGGCTACACCTTC.

The V call is TRBV7-8, the J call TRBJ2-5; D might be TRBD1 (5 bases). CDR1 is SGHVS, CDR2 FQNEAQ, per germline. Trimming took 8 bases from V and 5 from J, leaving 18 bases between them. This CDR3 is built from 14 residues. The CDR3 nucleotides are TGTGCCAGCCTTCAAACCACCCCAGGGGAGACCCAGTACTTC. Protein product: CASLQTTPGETQYF. The variable domain in full, with the rest retrieved from reference TRBV7-8 and TRBJ2-5, is GAGVSQSPRYKVAKRGQDVALRCDPISGHVSLFWYQQALGQGPEFLTYFQNEAQLDKSGLPSDRFFAERPEGSVSTLKIQRTQQEDSAVYLCASLQTTPGETQYFGPGTRLLVL.

The J gene is TRBJ2-3, the V gene TRBV6-1, with D possibly TRBD1 on 6 matching bases. Trimming pared 7 bases from V and 2 bases from J, leaving 16 bases between. Germline V CDR1 and CDR2: MNHNS, SASEGT. The CDR3 length is 15 residues. CDR3 loop: CASKAGVGITDTQYF. In nucleotides, the CDR3 is TGTGCCAGCAAGGCAGGGGTAGGGATCACAGATACGCAGTATTTT.

The rearrangement uses TRBV7-9 and TRBJ1-1; 8 bases are a match to TRBD1. The trim removed 2 bases at V and 1 base at J, leaving 3 bases unmatched. Per germline, CDR1 SEHNR and CDR2 FQNEAQ (reference sequence). The CDR3 covers 15 residues. The CDR3: CASSLMGTGNTEAFF. In DNA, the CDR3 is TGTGCCAGCAGCTTAATGGGGACAGGGAACACTGAAGCTTTCTTT.

The J gene is TRBJ1-1, the V gene TRBV18; maybe TRBD1 (5 bases). The CDR3 consists of 14 residues. The germline V gene encodes CDR1 KGHSH and CDR2 LQKENI. V shed 2 bases and J shed 6 bases, with 13 bases lying between them. In nucleotides, the CDR3 is TGTGCCAGCTCACCAGGAGCAGGGAAAGCTGAAGCTTTCTTT. As protein: CASSPGAGKAEAFF.